These 17 T cell receptor beta chains originate from one sample sequenced in a study of blood T cell repertoires in COVID-19. This table comes from immunoSEQ multiplex PCR, and its TCRdb copy is limited to in-frame clones, with some not included. Seen here are 15,000 to 20,000 clones, approximately 80% observed once, and the top ten hold 15% to 20%. The sequencing sample was made of peripheral blood. The receptors were sampled from a human donor in a cohort sampled during active COVID-19.

This clone was found a few times. V gene TRBV14 combines with J gene TRBJ2-7; 9 positions agree with TRBD1. V lost 4 bases, J lost 6 bases, and 7 bases stayed unmatched. The CDR3 loop spans 14 amino acids. Germline CDR1 SGHDN, CDR2 FVKESK. The CDR3: CASSLRTGAGEQYF. CDR3 bases: TGTGCCAGCAGCCTCAGGACAGGGGCGGGCGAGCAGTACTTC.

The chain carries TRBV5-4 and TRBJ2-2; 10 bases map to TRBD2. V shed 1 base and J 4 bases; nucleotides not matched to a gene: 7. The CDR3 extends over 17 amino acids. CDR1 is SGHNT and CDR2 is YYREEE in the germline V gene (reference sequence). The CDR3 DNA is TGTGCCAGCAGCTTGATGTCCAGGACTAGCGGCACCGGGGAGCTGTTTTTT. This sequence encodes CASSLMSRTSGTGELFF.

Only a few counts were recorded for this clone. The gene calls are TRBV4-2 and TRBJ1-6; 9 positions match TRBD1. CDR1 and CDR2 from the germline V gene are LGHNA and YNFKEQ. The V gene end was trimmed by 6 bases and the J gene end by 8 bases; junction bases not matched to a gene: 5. This CDR3 has 14 amino acids. The CDR3 region is CASSETGGYSPLHF. CDR3 DNA sequence: TGTGCCAGCAGTGAGACAGGGGGTTATTCACCCCTCCACTTT.

This chain joins TRBV15 and TRBJ1-2, with TRBD1 matching over 7 bases. This CDR3 region has 13 residues. CDR1 and CDR2 from the germline V gene are LNHNV and YYDKDF (reference sequence). The ends lost 5 bases at V and 4 bases at J; junction bases unmatched: 4. DNA of the CDR3: TGTGCCACCAGCGCACCAGGGGGCTATGGCTACACCTTC. This encodes CATSAPGGYGYTF.

The rearrangement joins TRBV6-6 to TRBJ1-1; the D gene is possibly TRBD1 (6 bases). The CDR3 extends over 14 amino acids. V was clipped by 0 bases and J by 5 bases, with 10 bases between them. Per the germline V gene, CDR1 is MNHNY and CDR2 is SVGAGI (reference sequence). The CDR3: CASSYSGGLTEAFF. DNA of the CDR3: TGTGCCAGCAGTTACTCGGGGGGGCTGACTGAAGCTTTCTTT.

The rearrangement joins TRBV7-9 to TRBJ2-3; perhaps TRBD2 as D (6 bases). The germline gives CDR1 SEHNR, CDR2 FQNEAQ (reference sequence). Between the trimmed V and J ends, which lost 5 bases and 2 bases, there was a span of 14 bases. The CDR3 contains 15 residues. Here the CDR3 reads CASSGGSFNTDTQYF. CDR3 nucleotide sequence: TGTGCCAGCAGCGGAGGGTCCTTCAACACAGATACGCAGTATTTT. The entire variable domain, with the rest obtained from reference TRBV7-9 and TRBJ2-3, is as follows: DTGVSQNPRHKITKRGQNVTFRCDPISEHNRLYWYRQTLGQGPEFLTYFQNEAQLEKSRLLSDRFSAERPKGSFSTLEIQRTEQGDSAMYLCASSGGSFNTDTQYFGPGTRLTVL.

The V call is TRBV14, the J call TRBJ1-4, with D perhaps matching TRBD1 (5 bases). Deletions cut 1 base from V and 6 bases from J, with 9 bases between. The CDR3 totals 14 residues. Germline CDR1 is SGHDN and CDR2 is FVKESK. This CDR3 is CASSQGGGDEKLFF. The DNA for the CDR3 is TGTGCCAGCAGCCAAGGTGGAGGGGATGAAAAACTGTTTTTT.

The V and J genes are TRBV27 and TRBJ2-7; no reliable D call. Germline CDR1 is MNHEY and CDR2 is SMNVEV (reference sequence). The CDR3 loop spans 13 amino acids. The V end was cut by 2 bases, the J end by 6 bases, with 11 bases between. CDR3 nucleotides: TGTGCCAGCAGTTTAACTCCCCAAACCGAGCAGTACTTC. Its translation: CASSLTPQTEQYF.

The chain couples TRBV6-5 to TRBJ1-5, with D unclear. Per germline, CDR1 MNHEY and CDR2 SVGAGI. The CDR3 spans 15 residues. Trimming pared 5 bases from V and 0 bases from J, leaving 11 bases between. The CDR3: CASSSYLDSNQPQHF. DNA for the CDR3: TGTGCCAGCAGTAGTTACCTAGATAGCAATCAGCCCCAGCATTTT.

This clone was counted only a few times. V gene TRBV5-1 combines with J gene TRBJ2-1; D gene unclear. Germline lookup yields CDR1 SGHRS and CDR2 YFSETQ. Between the trimmed V and J ends, which lost 4 bases and 2 bases, there was a span of 16 bases. The length of the CDR3 is 16 residues. The CDR3 DNA is TGCGCCAGCAGCGCAATCGGTCCATCCCCCTACAATGAGCAGTTCTTC. Protein sequence: CASSAIGPSPYNEQFF. Together with reference TRBV5-1 and TRBJ2-1, the CDR3 gives the full variable domain: KAGVTQTPRYLIKTRGQQVTLSCSPISGHRSVSWYQQTPGQGLQFLFEYFSETQRNKGNFPGRFSGRQFSNSRSEMNVSTLELGDSALYLCASSAIGPSPYNEQFFGPGTRLTVL.

V gene TRBV6-6 combines with J gene TRBJ2-5; D is undetermined. V dropped 6 bases and J dropped 4 bases, with 9 bases sitting between them. The CDR3 covers 12 residues. Germline-derived CDR1 and CDR2 are MNHNY and SVGAGI (reference sequence). The CDR3 sequence: CASSLFRETQYF. CDR3 sequence (DNA): TGTGCCAGCAGCCTATTTCGAGAGACCCAGTACTTC.

Of note for this clone: The same CDR3 can be traced to other DNA sequences in this sample. This chain uses TRBV7-2 with TRBJ1-3, with D possibly TRBD1 on 5 matching bases. Germline V CDR1 and CDR2: SGHTA, FQGNSA. CDR3 length: 15 amino acids. Between the trimmed V and J ends, which lost 0 bases and 4 bases, there was a span of 10 bases. This chain's CDR3 is CASSLAGAGGNTIYF. The CDR3 bases are TGTGCCAGCAGCTTAGCAGGGGCGGGAGGAAACACCATATATTTT.

J is TRBJ2-7 and V is TRBV5-4, with TRBD1 matching over 8 bases. J gave up 6 bases and V 2 bases, and 7 bases lay outside the gene matches. The CDR3 runs 14 residues. Germline CDR1 and CDR2: SGHNT and YYREEE (reference sequence). In DNA form, the CDR3 reads TGTGCCAGCAGCTTAAGGACAGGGTTGAGCGAGCAGTACTTC. Its translation: CASSLRTGLSEQYF.

V is TRBV4-1 and J is TRBJ1-4, with 8 bases matching TRBD1. CDR3 length: 17 amino acids. V was pared by 5 bases and J by 7 bases, with 15 bases of the junction left unmatched. Germline CDR1 MGHRA, CDR2 YSYEKL. CDR3 nucleotide sequence: TGCGCCAGCAGCTTAAAAGGAGGGCAGGGGGCGGCTGAAAAACTGTTTTTT. Encoded protein: CASSLKGGQGAAEKLFF.

The chain has TRBV5-5 and TRBJ1-2; D uncertain. This CDR3 comprises 14 residues. Per the germline V gene, CDR1 is SGHKS and CDR2 is YYEKEE (reference sequence). Trimming pared 4 bases from V and 3 bases from J, leaving 13 bases between. The CDR3 loop is CASSPAADYYGYTF. CDR3 coding DNA: TGTGCCAGCAGCCCGGCGGCGGACTACTATGGCTACACCTTC. Full variable domain (remainder filled in from reference TRBV5-5 and TRBJ1-2): DAGVTQSPTHLIKTRGQQVTLRCSPISGHKSVSWYQQVLGQGPQFIFQYYEKEERGRGNFPDRFSARQFPNYSSELNVNALLLGDSALYLCASSPAADYYGYTFGSGTRLTVV.

This chain links TRBV11-2 with TRBJ2-5; D unclear. The CDR3 extends over 11 amino acids. The V gene lost 5 bases and the J gene lost 2 bases, with 3 bases spanning the gap. Germline values: CDR1 SGHAT, CDR2 FQNNGV. In DNA, the CDR3 is TGTGCCAGCAGCCTACAAGAGACCCAGTACTTC. Translating it yields CASSLQETQYF.

The V gene is TRBV7-9, the J gene TRBJ1-2, with D possibly TRBD1 on 5 matching bases. With 4 bases removed from V and 7 bases from J, the gap between germline ends came to 16 bases. This CDR3 has 14 residues. Germline V gives CDR1 SEHNR, CDR2 FQNEAQ (reference sequence). The CDR3 sequence is CASSSAGRGGGYTF. The CDR3 nucleotides are TGTGCCAGCAGCTCTGCGGGGAGGGGAGGTGGCTACACCTTC. Using reference TRBV7-9 and TRBJ1-2 for the parts outside the CDR3, the full variable domain is DTGVSQNPRHKITKRGQNVTFRCDPISEHNRLYWYRQTLGQGPEFLTYFQNEAQLEKSRLLSDRFSAERPKGSFSTLEIQRTEQGDSAMYLCASSSAGRGGGYTFGSGTRLTVV.